This T cell receptor beta chain was captured by sequencing in a study of T cells in localized non-small cell lung cancer. The CDR3 spans 14 residues. Germline CDR1 is MDHEN and CDR2 is SYDVKM. Trimming left V 8 bases short and J 2 bases short, with 13 bases between. TCRdb keeps only in-frame clones here, not all; method: immunoSEQ multiplex PCR. Of 8,500 to 13,000 clones listed, roughly half are singletons. Source: lymph node tissue, taken before any cancer treatment. The V and J genes are TRBV28 and TRBJ2-4, with TRBD2 as a possible D gene (5 bases). This receptor was identified in a woman between 35 and 70 years old with stage II squamous cell lung carcinoma. CDR3 sequence: CASQIGGTKNIQYF. As DNA, the CDR3 is TGTGCCAGCCAAATCGGAGGAACCAAAAACATTCAGTACTTC. Based on the CDR3 plus reference TRBV28 and TRBJ2-4, the full variable domain is DVKVTQSSRYLVKRTGEKVFLECVQDMDHENMFWYRQDPGLGLRLIYFSYDVKMKEKGDIPEGYSVSREKKERFSLILESASTNQTSMYLCASQIGGTKNIQYFGAGTRLSVL.